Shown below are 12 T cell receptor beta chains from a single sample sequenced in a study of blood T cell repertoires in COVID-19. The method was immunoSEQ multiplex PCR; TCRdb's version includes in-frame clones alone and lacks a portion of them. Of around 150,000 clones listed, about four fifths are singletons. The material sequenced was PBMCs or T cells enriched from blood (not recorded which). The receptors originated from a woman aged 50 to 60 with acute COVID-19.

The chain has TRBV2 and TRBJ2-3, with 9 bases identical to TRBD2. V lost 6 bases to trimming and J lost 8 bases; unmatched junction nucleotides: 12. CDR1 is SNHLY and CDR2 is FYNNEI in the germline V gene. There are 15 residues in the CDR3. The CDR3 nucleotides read TGTGCCAGCAGACCACAGGGACTAGCCGGAGGTACGCAGTATTTT. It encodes CASRPQGLAGGTQYF.

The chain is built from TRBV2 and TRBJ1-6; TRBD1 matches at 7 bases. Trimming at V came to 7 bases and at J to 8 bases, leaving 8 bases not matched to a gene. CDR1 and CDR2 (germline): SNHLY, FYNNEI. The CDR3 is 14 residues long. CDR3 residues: CASTSGTEYSPLHF. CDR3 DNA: TGTGCCAGCACCTCCGGGACAGAGTATTCACCCCTCCACTTT.

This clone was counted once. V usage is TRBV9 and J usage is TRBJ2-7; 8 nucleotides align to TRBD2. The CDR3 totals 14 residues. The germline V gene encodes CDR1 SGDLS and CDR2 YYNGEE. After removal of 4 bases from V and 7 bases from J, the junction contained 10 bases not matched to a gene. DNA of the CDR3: TGTGCCAGCAGCCCTTCGGGACTAGTTATGGAGCAGTACTTC. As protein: CASSPSGLVMEQYF.

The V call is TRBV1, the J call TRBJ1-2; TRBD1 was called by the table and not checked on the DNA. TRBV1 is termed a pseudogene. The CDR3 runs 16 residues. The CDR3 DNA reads TGCACCAGCAGCCAAGCTTGGTGGGGACAGAACATTGGCTACACCTTC. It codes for CTSSQAWWGQNIGYTF.

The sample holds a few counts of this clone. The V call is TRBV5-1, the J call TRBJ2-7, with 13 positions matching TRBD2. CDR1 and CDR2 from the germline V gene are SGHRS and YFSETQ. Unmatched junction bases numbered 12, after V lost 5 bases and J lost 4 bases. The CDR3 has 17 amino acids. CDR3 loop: CASRNGGLAGSRYEQYF. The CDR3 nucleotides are TGCGCCAGCAGAAACGGGGGACTAGCGGGATCCCGGTACGAGCAGTACTTC.

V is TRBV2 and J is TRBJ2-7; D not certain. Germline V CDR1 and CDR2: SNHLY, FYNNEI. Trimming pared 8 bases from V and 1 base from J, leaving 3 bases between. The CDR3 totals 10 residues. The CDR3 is CASRSYEQYF. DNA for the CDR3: TGTGCCAGCCGTTCCTACGAGCAGTACTTC.

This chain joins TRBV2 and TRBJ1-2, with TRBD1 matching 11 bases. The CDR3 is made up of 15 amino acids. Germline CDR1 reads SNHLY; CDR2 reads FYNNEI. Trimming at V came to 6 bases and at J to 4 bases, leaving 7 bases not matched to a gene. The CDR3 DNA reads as TGTGCCAGCAGAGGACAGGGGGCGCTTCGCTATGGCTACACCTTC. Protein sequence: CASRGQGALRYGYTF.

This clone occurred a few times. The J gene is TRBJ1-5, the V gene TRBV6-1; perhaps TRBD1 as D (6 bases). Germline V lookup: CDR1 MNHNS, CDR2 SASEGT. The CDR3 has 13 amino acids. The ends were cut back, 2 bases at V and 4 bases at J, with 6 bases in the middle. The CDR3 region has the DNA TGTGCCAGCAGTGAAAGGGGGAATCAGCCCCAGCATTTT. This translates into CASSERGNQPQHF.

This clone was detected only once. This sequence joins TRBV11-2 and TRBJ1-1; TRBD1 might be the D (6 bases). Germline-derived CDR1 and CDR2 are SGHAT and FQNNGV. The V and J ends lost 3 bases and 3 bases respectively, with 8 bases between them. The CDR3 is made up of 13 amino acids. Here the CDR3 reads CASSFNRDTEAFF. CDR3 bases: TGTGCCAGCAGCTTCAACAGGGACACTGAAGCTTTCTTT.

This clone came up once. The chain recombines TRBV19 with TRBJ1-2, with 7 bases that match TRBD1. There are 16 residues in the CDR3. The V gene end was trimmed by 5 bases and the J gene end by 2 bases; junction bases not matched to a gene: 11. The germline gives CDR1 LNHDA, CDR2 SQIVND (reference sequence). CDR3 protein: CASSSGAGGKNYGYTF. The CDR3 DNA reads TGTGCCAGTAGTTCAGGGGCAGGGGGTAAAAACTATGGCTACACCTTC.

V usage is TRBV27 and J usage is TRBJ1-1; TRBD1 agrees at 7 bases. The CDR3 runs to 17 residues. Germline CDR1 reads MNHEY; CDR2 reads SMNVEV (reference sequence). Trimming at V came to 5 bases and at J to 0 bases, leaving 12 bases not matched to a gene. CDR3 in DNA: TGTGCCAGCAGTGACCCGACAGGGAGCACAATGAACACTGAAGCTTTCTTT. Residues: CASSDPTGSTMNTEAFF.

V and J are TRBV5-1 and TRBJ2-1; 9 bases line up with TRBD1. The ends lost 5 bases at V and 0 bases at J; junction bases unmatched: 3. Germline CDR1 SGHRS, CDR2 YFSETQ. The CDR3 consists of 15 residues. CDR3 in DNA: TGCGCCAGCAGGGGGACAGGGAGCTCCTACAATGAGCAGTTCTTC. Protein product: CASRGTGSSYNEQFF.